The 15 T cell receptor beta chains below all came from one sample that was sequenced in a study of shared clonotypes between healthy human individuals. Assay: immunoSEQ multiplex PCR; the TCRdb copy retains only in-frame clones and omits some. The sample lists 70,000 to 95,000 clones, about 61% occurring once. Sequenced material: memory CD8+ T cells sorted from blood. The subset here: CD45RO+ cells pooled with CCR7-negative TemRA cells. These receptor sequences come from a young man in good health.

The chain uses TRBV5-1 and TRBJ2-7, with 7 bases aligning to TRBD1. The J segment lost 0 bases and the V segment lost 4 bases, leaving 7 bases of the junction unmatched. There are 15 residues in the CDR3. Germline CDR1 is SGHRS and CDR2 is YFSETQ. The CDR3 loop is CASSVTGRISYEQYF. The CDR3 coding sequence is TGCGCCAGCAGCGTGACAGGGCGCATCTCCTACGAGCAGTACTTC.

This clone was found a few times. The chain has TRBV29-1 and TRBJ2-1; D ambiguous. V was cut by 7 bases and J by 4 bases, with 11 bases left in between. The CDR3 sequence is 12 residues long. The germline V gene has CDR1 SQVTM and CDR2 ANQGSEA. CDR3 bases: TGCAGCGCCCAGGATGGGTACAATGAGCAGTTCTTC. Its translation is CSAQDGYNEQFF.

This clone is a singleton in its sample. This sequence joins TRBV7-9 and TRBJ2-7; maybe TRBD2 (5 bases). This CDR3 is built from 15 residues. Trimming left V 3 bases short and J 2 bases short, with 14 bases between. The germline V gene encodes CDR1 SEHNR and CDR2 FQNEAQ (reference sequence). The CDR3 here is CASSFTSGAPYEQYF. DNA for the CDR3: TGTGCCAGCAGCTTTACAAGCGGAGCTCCCTACGAGCAGTACTTC.

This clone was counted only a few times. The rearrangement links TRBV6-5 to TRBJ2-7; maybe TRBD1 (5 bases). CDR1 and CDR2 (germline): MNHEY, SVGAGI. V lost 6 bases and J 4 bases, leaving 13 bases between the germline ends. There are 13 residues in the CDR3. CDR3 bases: TGTGCCAGCAGACCCGGACACCTTTACGAGCAGTACTTC. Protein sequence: CASRPGHLYEQYF.

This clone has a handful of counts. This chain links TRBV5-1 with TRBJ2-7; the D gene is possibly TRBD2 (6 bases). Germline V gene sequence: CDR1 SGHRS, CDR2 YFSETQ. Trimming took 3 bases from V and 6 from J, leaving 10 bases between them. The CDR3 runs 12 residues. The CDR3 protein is CASSSTRSEQYF. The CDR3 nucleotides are TGCGCCAGCAGCTCGACTAGGAGCGAGCAGTACTTC.

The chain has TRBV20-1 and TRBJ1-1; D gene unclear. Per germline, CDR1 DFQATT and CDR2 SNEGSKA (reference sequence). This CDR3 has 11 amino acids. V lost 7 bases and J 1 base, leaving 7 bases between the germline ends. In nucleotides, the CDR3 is TGCAGTGTTGCTTGGAACACTGAAGCTTTCTTT. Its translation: CSVAWNTEAFF.

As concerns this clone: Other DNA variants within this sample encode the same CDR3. The CDR3 region is CASSLGRVTDTQYF. CDR3 nucleotide sequence: TGCGCCAGCAGCTTGGGGCGGGTCACAGATACGCAGTATTTT. The rearrangement joins TRBV5-1 to TRBJ2-3; tentatively, D is TRBD2 (5 bases). The CDR3 runs 14 residues. Trimming took 0 bases from V and 2 from J, leaving 7 bases between them. Germline V gives CDR1 SGHRS, CDR2 YFSETQ. Looking up the rest from reference TRBV5-1 and TRBJ2-3 gives the full variable domain: KAGVTQTPRYLIKTRGQQVTLSCSPISGHRSVSWYQQTPGQGLQFLFEYFSETQRNKGNFPGRFSGRQFSNSRSEMNVSTLELGDSALYLCASSLGRVTDTQYFGPGTRLTVL.

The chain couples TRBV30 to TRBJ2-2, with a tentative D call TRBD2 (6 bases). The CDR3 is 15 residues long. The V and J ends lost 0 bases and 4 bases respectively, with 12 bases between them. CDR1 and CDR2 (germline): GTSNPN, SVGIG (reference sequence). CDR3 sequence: CAWSVRGSSTGELFF. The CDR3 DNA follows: TGTGCCTGGAGTGTCCGGGGGAGTAGCACCGGGGAGCTGTTTTTT.

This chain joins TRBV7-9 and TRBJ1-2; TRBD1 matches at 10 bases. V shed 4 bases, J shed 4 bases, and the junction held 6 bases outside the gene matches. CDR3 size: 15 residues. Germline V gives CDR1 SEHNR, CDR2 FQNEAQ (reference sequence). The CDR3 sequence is CASSSGQGLLYGYTF. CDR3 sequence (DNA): TGTGCCAGCAGCTCGGGACAGGGGCTCCTCTATGGCTACACCTTC. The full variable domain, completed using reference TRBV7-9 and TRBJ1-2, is DTGVSQNPRHKITKRGQNVTFRCDPISEHNRLYWYRQTLGQGPEFLTYFQNEAQLEKSRLLSDRFSAERPKGSFSTLEIQRTEQGDSAMYLCASSSGQGLLYGYTFGSGTRLTVV.

In DNA form, the CDR3 reads TGTGCCAGCGAGTCCGGGACAGGGTCCTTCTCTGGGGCCAACGTCCTGACTTTC. Residues: CASESGTGSFSGANVLTF. J is TRBJ2-6 and V is TRBV28, with TRBD1 matching over 9 bases. The length of the CDR3 is 18 residues. Germline V CDR1 and CDR2: MDHEN, SYDVKM. J was trimmed by 0 bases and V by 8 bases; bases with no gene match: 11.

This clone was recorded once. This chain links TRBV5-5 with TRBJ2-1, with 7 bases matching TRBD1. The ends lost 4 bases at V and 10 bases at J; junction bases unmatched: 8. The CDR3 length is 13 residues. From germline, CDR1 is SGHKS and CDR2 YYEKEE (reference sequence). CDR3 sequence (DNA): TGTGCCAGCAGCGTCACAGGGGTACGAGAGCAGTTCTTC. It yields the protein CASSVTGVREQFF.

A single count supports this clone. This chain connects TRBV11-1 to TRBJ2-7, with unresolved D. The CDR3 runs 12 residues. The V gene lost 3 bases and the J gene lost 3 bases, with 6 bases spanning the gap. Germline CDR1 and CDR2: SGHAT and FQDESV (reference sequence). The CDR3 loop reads CASSFVFYEQYF. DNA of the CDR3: TGTGCCAGCAGCTTCGTCTTCTACGAGCAGTACTTC. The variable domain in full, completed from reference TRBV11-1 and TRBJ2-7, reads EAEVAQSPRYKITEKSQAVAFWCDPISGHATLYWYRQILGQGPELLVQFQDESVVDDSQLPKDRFSAERLKGVDSTLKIQPAELGDSAMYLCASSFVFYEQYFGPGTRLTVT.

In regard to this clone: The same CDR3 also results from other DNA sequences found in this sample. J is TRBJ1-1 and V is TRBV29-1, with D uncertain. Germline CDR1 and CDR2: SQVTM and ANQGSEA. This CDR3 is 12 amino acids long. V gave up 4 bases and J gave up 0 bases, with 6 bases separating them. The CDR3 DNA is TGCAGCGTTGTTTGGATGAACACTGAAGCTTTCTTT. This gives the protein CSVVWMNTEAFF.

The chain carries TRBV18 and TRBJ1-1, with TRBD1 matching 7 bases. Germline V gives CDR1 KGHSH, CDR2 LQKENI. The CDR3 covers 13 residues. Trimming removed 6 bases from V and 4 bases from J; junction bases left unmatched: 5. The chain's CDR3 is CASSTGSFTEAFF. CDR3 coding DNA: TGTGCCAGCTCGACAGGGTCCTTCACTGAAGCTTTCTTT.

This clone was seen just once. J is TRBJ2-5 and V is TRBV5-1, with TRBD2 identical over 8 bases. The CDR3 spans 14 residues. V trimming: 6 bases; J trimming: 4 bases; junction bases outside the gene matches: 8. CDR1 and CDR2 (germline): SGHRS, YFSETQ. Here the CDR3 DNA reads TGCGCCAGCACACGGGAGGGCCAGGGAGAGACCCAGTACTTC. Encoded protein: CASTREGQGETQYF.